This paragraph reports one T cell receptor (beta chain). TCRdb's copy holds only in-frame clones and misses some; the assay was immunoSEQ multiplex PCR. The table includes almost 700,000 clones, about 90% detected once. Terminally differentiated effector memory CD45RA+ cells were left out of the naive CD8 fraction, which was CD45RO-negative and positively selected for CCR7. This CDR3 contains 17 residues. V lost 7 bases and J 0 bases, leaving 21 bases between the germline ends. Germline CDR1 MNHEY, CDR2 SMNVEV (reference sequence). This sample is drawn from a study of shared clonotypes between healthy human individuals.

The chain has TRBV27 and TRBJ1-1; D uncertain. The receptor's source is a man aged 30 to 45 in good health. Sequenced material: naive CD8+ T cells sorted from blood. The CDR3 loop is CASNLLPLAGLNTEAFF. In DNA, the CDR3 is TGTGCCAGCAACTTACTCCCATTGGCAGGACTGAACACTGAAGCTTTCTTT.